These 12 T cell receptor beta chains were sequenced from one sample in a study of T cells after yellow fever vaccination. TCRdb re-called the 5' RACE reads with MiXCR, one entry per CDR3 protein. The sample yields about 160,000 distinct CDR3 sequences, approximately 6.7% seen once. Here the sequenced sample was CD4+ T cells sorted from PBMCs, taken 5 days after the first yellow fever vaccination. The receptor source for this set is a man aged 18-30 years who received the YFV17D yellow fever vaccine.

The table lists this clonotype with many counts. The gene calls are TRBV23-1 and TRBJ2-5; D is perhaps TRBD1 or TRBD2 (5 bases each). TRBV23-1 is assigned to the ORF class and has an uncertain function. This CDR3 is built from 15 residues. V shed 0 bases and J shed 4 bases, with 12 bases lying between them. The CDR3 spells CASSQSNGAVETQYF. CDR3 coding DNA: TGCGCCAGCAGTCAATCGAACGGGGCGGTAGAGACCCAGTACTTC.

A word on this clonotype: A much larger clone differs from this one at a single base, so this may be a read error. The chain carries TRBV4-3 and TRBJ1-4; D is ambiguous. Germline CDR1 LGHNA, CDR2 YSLEER. CDR3 length equals 14 residues. CDR3 region: CASSQVRASEKMFF. The CDR3 DNA is TGCGCCAGCAGCCAAGTTCGGGCGAGCGAAAAAATGTTTTTT.

The chain carries TRBV12-3 or TRBV12-4 and TRBJ1-4; D is undetermined. CDR3 length: 11 residues. Between the trimmed V and J ends, which lost 2 bases and 8 bases, there was a span of 3 bases. CDR3 sequence: CASSLQEKLFF. CDR3 nucleotide sequence: TGTGCCAGCAGTTTACAAGAAAAACTGTTTTTT.

The chain joins TRBV27 to TRBJ1-2; the match to TRBD1 covers 7 bases. Trimming took 4 bases from V and 1 from J; bases not matched to a gene: 9. The germline V gene encodes CDR1 MNHEY and CDR2 SMNVEV (reference sequence). The length of the CDR3 is 16 residues. The CDR3 DNA reads TGTGCCAGCAGTTCCCGCGGGACAGCCCTTAACTATGGCTACACCTTC. It translates to CASSSRGTALNYGYTF.

This clonotype came up many times. V is TRBV12-3 or TRBV12-4 and J is TRBJ2-1; tentative D call: TRBD2 (6 bases). Trimming left V 5 bases short and J 4 bases short, with 9 bases between. This CDR3 is built from 13 residues. The chain's CDR3 is CASSPGLYNEQFF. As DNA, the CDR3 is TGTGCCAGCAGTCCGGGACTTTACAATGAGCAGTTCTTC.

This clonotype was recorded a few times. CDR3 protein: CAWSVRGAGETQYF. The CDR3 DNA reads TGTGCCTGGAGTGTAAGGGGCGCCGGGGAGACCCAGTACTTC. The V call is TRBV30, the J call TRBJ2-5, with a tentative D call TRBD1 (5 bases). Trimming took off 0 bases at V and 5 bases at J, with 13 bases between the two ends. The CDR3 totals 14 residues. Germline CDR1 and CDR2: GTSNPN and SVGIG (reference sequence).

This clonotype was seen repeatedly, ten times or more. This chain links TRBV7-2 with TRBJ2-2, with 10 bases matching TRBD2. Trimming took 8 bases from V and 3 from J; bases not matched to a gene: 6. The germline gives CDR1 SGHTA, CDR2 FQGNSA. The CDR3 is 15 residues long. Here the CDR3 reads CASVSSGGHTGELFF. The DNA of the CDR3 is TGTGCCAGCGTCTCTAGCGGGGGCCACACCGGGGAGCTGTTTTTT.

The table lists this clonotype with a few counts. The chain employs TRBV20-1 and TRBJ2-1; 10 nucleotides match TRBD2. Looked up from germline, CDR1 is DFQATT and CDR2 is SNEGSKA (reference sequence). V was pared by 6 bases and J by 9 bases, with 8 bases of the junction left unmatched. The CDR3 is 13 residues long. The CDR3 here is CSAFQRGGGEQFF. The DNA of the CDR3 is TGCAGTGCCTTCCAGCGGGGGGGAGGTGAGCAGTTCTTC.

The sample holds many counts of this clonotype. This chain links TRBV7-9 with TRBJ1-4; D ambiguous. V lost 2 bases to trimming and J lost 10 bases, with 14 bases between them. Germline V gene data show CDR1 as SEHNR and CDR2 as FQNEAQ (reference sequence). There are 14 residues in the CDR3. The CDR3 sequence: CASSLSGQRRKLFF. In nucleotides, the CDR3 is TGTGCCAGCAGCTTAAGTGGTCAGAGGCGAAAACTGTTTTTT.

This clonotype was counted a few times. The chain joins TRBV20-1 to TRBJ2-1, with 8 bases identical to TRBD1. The CDR3 sequence is 14 residues long. Trimming at V came to 8 bases and at J to 4 bases, leaving 10 bases not matched to a gene. CDR1 is DFQATT, CDR2 SNEGSKA, per germline (reference sequence). This CDR3 is CSPRAGTGYNEQFF. The DNA of the CDR3 is TGCAGTCCCCGGGCCGGGACAGGATACAATGAGCAGTTCTTC.

This CDR3 reads CASSLVGGSYEQYV. CDR3 nucleotides: TGTGCCAGCAGCTTAGTGGGGGGATCCTACGAGCAGTACGTC. V gene TRBV7-2 combines with J gene TRBJ2-7; tentatively, D is TRBD2 (6 bases). The CDR3 is 14 amino acids. Trimming removed 1 base at V and 1 base at J, with 8 bases between. Per the germline V gene, CDR1 is SGHTA and CDR2 is FQGNSA.

This rearrangement joins TRBV3-1 to TRBJ2-3; 9 nucleotides match TRBD2. V lost 4 bases and J lost 8; bases outside the gene matches: 7. From germline, CDR1 is LGHDT and CDR2 YNNKEL (reference sequence). The CDR3 covers 14 residues. The CDR3 nucleotides read TGTGCCAGCAGCCCAGACGCGGGGGGGGCTACGCAGTATTTT. Its protein product is CASSPDAGGATQYF.